The clone carrying this T cell receptor beta chain was recorded once. These data belong to a study of blood T cells in healthy people across ages. Donation came from healthy Caucasian individuals in Russia who were aged roughly 6 to 100. Trimming took 5 bases from V and 2 from J; bases not matched to a gene: 7. This CDR3 has 15 amino acids. With a J-beta primer mix and a sample-barcoded 5' primer, a second PCR ran about 7 to 12 cycles. TCRdb reanalysed the 5' RACE reads using MiXCR and keeps one entry per CDR3 protein. The data show about 680,000 distinct CDR3 sequences, with 45% to 50% seen just once and roughly 30% held by the top ten.

Specimen: blood. The TCR originated in a woman aged 60-75 years in good health. V gene TRBV12-3 or TRBV12-4 combines with J gene TRBJ2-3, with 7 bases lining up with TRBD2. The CDR3 here is CASSPTSAHTDTQYF. The CDR3 DNA follows: TGTGCCAGCAGTCCAACTAGCGCCCACACAGATACGCAGTATTTT.